These T cell receptor beta chains were read from a single sample in a study of T-cell reconstitution after alpha-beta-depleted transplantation in children. TCRdb fed the PCR reads into MiXCR, producing one record per CDR3 protein. The table records fewer than 120,000 distinct CDR3 sequences, approximately 10% of them present only once. This material consisted of PBMCs from the stem cell graft donor, taken from the stem cell graft. These receptors came from a human donor who donated a stem cell graft to a child with acute lymphoblastic leukemia. The CDR3 runs from the conserved cysteine through the conserved F or W. D genes are given only for firm matches. The size field is filled for only some rows; it gives once, few, many or a size class.

clone_size | d_call | j_call | cdr3_length | v_call | cdr3_aa | cdr3_nt
many | TRBD2 | TRBJ2-7 | 20 | TRBV6-2/TRBV6-3 | CASSYSLLSGRNPPGYEQYF | TGTGCCAGCAGTTACTCTTTGCTTAGCGGGCGGAACCCCCCGGGCTACGAGCAGTACTTC
many | TRBD1 | TRBJ2-3 | 15 | TRBV18 | CASSTGQVGTDTQYF | TGTGCCAGCTCAACAGGACAGGTTGGCACAGATACGCAGTATTTT
many | . | TRBJ2-5 | 18 | TRBV3-1 | CASSSPQGAVWGKETQYF | TGTGCCAGCAGCTCCCCACAAGGGGCGGTCTGGGGCAAAGAGACCCAGTACTTC
many | . | TRBJ1-6 | 16 | TRBV11-2 | CASSLGGTQYNSPLHF | TGTGCCAGCAGCTTAGGTGGGACACAGTATAATTCACCCCTCCACTTT
many | TRBD1 | TRBJ2-5 | 14 | TRBV12-3/TRBV12-4 | CASSKTGSGETQYF | TGTGCCAGCAGTAAGACAGGGTCAGGAGAGACCCAGTACTTC
many | . | TRBJ1-1 | 14 | TRBV5-6 | CASSFFRENTEAFF | TGTGCCAGCAGCTTTTTCCGTGAGAACACTGAAGCTTTCTTT
many | . | TRBJ1-2 | 10 | TRBV7-9 | CASRLGPFTF | TGTGCCAGCAGACTGGGGCCTTTCACCTTC
. | . | TRBJ2-3 | 16 | TRBV11-2 | CASSLVAGAITDTQYF | TGTGCCAGCAGCTTAGTGGCGGGGGCCATCACAGATACGCAGTATTTT
many | TRBD1 | TRBJ2-1 | 16 | TRBV6-2/TRBV6-3 | CASSYNRDSLYNEQFF | TGTGCCAGCAGTTACAATAGGGACAGCCTATACAATGAGCAGTTCTTC
many | . | TRBJ2-5 | 18 | TRBV6-5 | CASSYSQAGGSSQETQYF | TGTGCCAGCAGTTACTCGCAGGCGGGTGGAAGCTCCCAAGAGACCCAGTACTTC
. | . | TRBJ2-5 | 13 | TRBV18 | CASSSSYQETQYF | TGTGCCAGCTCATCCTCGTACCAAGAGACCCAGTACTTC
many | TRBD2 | TRBJ2-7 | 19 | TRBV11-2 | CASSPNHQSGGFYFYEQYF | TGTGCCAGCAGCCCCAACCACCAAAGCGGGGGATTCTACTTCTACGAGCAGTACTTC
many | . | TRBJ1-1 | 18 | TRBV4-3 | CASSQGIPVGRGNTEAFF | TGCGCCAGCAGCCAAGGGATTCCAGTCGGCAGGGGGAACACTGAAGCTTTCTTT
many | . | TRBJ2-1 | 16 | TRBV7-3 | CASSAQGLSSYNEQFF | TGTGCCAGCAGCGCTCAGGGGCTCAGCTCCTACAATGAGCAGTTCTTC
many | . | TRBJ1-2 | 14 | TRBV7-2 | CASSPGDGKGGYTF | TGTGCCAGCAGCCCGGGCGACGGCAAGGGGGGCTACACCTTC
many | TRBD2 | TRBJ2-3 | 16 | TRBV7-6 | CASSLDASGRTDTQYF | TGTGCCAGCAGCTTAGATGCTAGCGGACGCACAGATACGCAGTATTTT
many | . | TRBJ1-1 | 11 | TRBV20-1 | CSANHGGEAFF | TGCAGTGCTAATCACGGAGGCGAAGCTTTCTTT
many | . | TRBJ1-2 | 13 | TRBV9 | CASSAPGGVGYTF | TGTGCCAGCAGCGCCCCTGGTGGGGTTGGCTACACCTTC
many | . | TRBJ1-5 | 14 | TRBV7-2 | CASSFTGLNQPQHF | TGTGCCAGCAGCTTTACGGGACTTAATCAGCCCCAGCATTTT
many | TRBD1 | TRBJ1-6 | 18 | TRBV4-2 | CASSPRAGTGRYNSPLHF | TGTGCCAGCAGCCCCCGAGCCGGGACAGGGCGTTATAATTCACCCCTCCACTTT
. | . | TRBJ2-2 | 13 | TRBV5-6 | CARSPGVGGELFF | TGTGCCAGGAGCCCGGGGGTAGGAGGGGAGCTGTTTTTT
many | . | TRBJ1-1 | 13 | TRBV7-3 | CASSLREGERAFF | TGTGCCAGCAGCTTAAGAGAAGGAGAGCGAGCTTTCTTT
many | TRBD2 | TRBJ2-3 | 17 | TRBV6-5 | CATRSGGRGFGTDTQYF | TGTGCCACCCGTAGCGGGGGAAGGGGTTTTGGCACAGATACGCAGTATTTT
many | TRBD1 | TRBJ2-1 | 14 | TRBV12-3/TRBV12-4 | CASSLGTGGFEQFF | TGTGCCAGCAGTTTAGGGACAGGGGGATTTGAGCAGTTCTTC
many | . | TRBJ1-4 | 13 | TRBV18 | CASSPREVEKLFF | TGTGCCAGCTCACCAAGGGAGGTTGAAAAACTGTTTTTT
. | . | TRBJ1-1 | 14 | TRBV7-9 | CASCEGGENTEAFF | TGTGCCAGCTGTGAGGGGGGGGAAAACACTGAAGCTTTCTTT
many | . | TRBJ1-5 | 13 | TRBV27 | CASSLSRPQPQHF | TGTGCCAGCAGTTTATCGCGGCCTCAGCCCCAGCATTTT
. | . | TRBJ2-7 | 14 | TRBV20-1 | CSASRAYGSYEQYF | TGCAGTGCCTCCCGGGCCTACGGGAGCTACGAGCAGTACTTC
many | . | TRBJ1-5 | 15 | TRBV7-2 | CASSPQRGLSQPQHF | TGTGCCAGCAGCCCCCAACGGGGGCTATCTCAGCCCCAGCATTTT
. | TRBD1 | TRBJ1-5 | 17 | TRBV20-1 | CCARGSDRGEINQPQHF | TGCTGTGCTAGAGGTAGTGACAGGGGGGAGATTAATCAGCCCCAGCATTTT
many | . | TRBJ1-5 | 14 | TRBV12-3/TRBV12-4 | CASRNDRSNQPQHF | TGTGCCAGCCGAAATGACAGGAGCAATCAGCCCCAGCATTTT
many | TRBD1 | TRBJ2-7 | 16 | TRBV28 | CASSYSEDREFDEQYF | TGTGCCAGCAGTTACTCCGAGGACAGGGAGTTTGACGAGCAGTACTTC